The 13 T cell receptor beta chains below were found in one sample sequenced in a study of blood T cells in healthy people across ages (dated by TCRdb to the mid-2010s). The library relied on 5' RACE. Instrument on record: Illumina HiSeq 2500. A second roughly 6 to 11 cycle PCR used a sample-barcoded 5' primer and a J-beta primer mix. TCRdb reprocessed the public reads (quality trimming at Q25 with fastp, clone calling with MiXCR) and kept in-frame beta chains. Identical CDR3 proteins give one entry, which carries the most common genes and DNA. In this sample the table shows about 730,000 distinct CDR3 sequences, roughly 45% of which occur a single time. The ten most abundant clones make up approximately 22% of the sample. The specimen was blood. The receptors shown here come from a woman aged 60 to 75 in good health.

The chain links TRBV10-3 to TRBJ2-1, with 10 bases lining up with TRBD2. CDR1 and CDR2 from the germline V gene are ENHRY and SYGVKD. V shed 6 bases, J shed 8 bases, and the junction held 16 bases outside the gene matches. The CDR3 is 17 amino acids. The CDR3 here is CAISSRRAGGQRDEQFF. CDR3 sequence (DNA): TGTGCCATCAGCTCTCGACGAGCGGGGGGGCAGCGGGATGAGCAGTTCTTC.

The V and J genes are TRBV19 and TRBJ2-2, with TRBD2 as a possible D gene (5 bases). The CDR3 length is 11 residues. The germline V and J ends were trimmed by 7 bases and 13 bases, with 13 bases remaining between them. Germline loops: CDR1 LNHDA, CDR2 SQIVND (reference sequence). CDR3 in DNA: TGTGCCAGTAACGAGGGTGCTGGGCTGTTTTTT. Amino acid sequence: CASNEGAGLFF.

The chain joins TRBV24-1 to TRBJ2-1, with D possibly being TRBD1 (5 bases). In germline, CDR1 is KGHDR, CDR2 SFDVKD. V lost 3 bases and J lost 6, with 14 bases in between. CDR3 length: 15 amino acids. CDR3 in amino acids: CATSDKGPQGNEQFF. The CDR3 coding sequence is TGTGCCACCAGTGATAAAGGACCCCAGGGCAATGAGCAGTTCTTC.

For this clonotype: At one end, the junction sequence differs from germline, possibly due to a read error. V gene TRBV11-2 combines with J gene TRBJ2-5, with a tentative D call TRBD2 (6 bases). This CDR3 contains 16 residues. CDR1 and CDR2 (germline): SGHAT, FQNNGV. The CDR3 is CASGLDRRTGVETQYF. The CDR3 DNA follows: TGTGCCAGCGGCTTAGATCGGAGAACGGGAGTAGAGACCCAGTACTTC.

This clonotype was found many times. The genes are TRBV9 and TRBJ2-1; D perhaps matches TRBD1 (6 bases). Trimming left V 5 bases short and J 8 bases short, with 17 bases between. This CDR3 spans 14 amino acids. The germline gives CDR1 SGDLS, CDR2 YYNGEE. CDR3 region: CASSRGQGGDEQFF. The CDR3 DNA follows: TGTGCCAGCAGTAGGGGCCAAGGGGGAGATGAGCAGTTCTTC.

The rearrangement links TRBV6-2 or TRBV6-3 to TRBJ2-5; the match to TRBD2 covers 11 bases. After removal of 2 bases from V and 0 bases from J, the junction contained 8 bases not matched to a gene. Germline V lookup: CDR1 MNHEY, CDR2 SVGEGT. The length of the CDR3 is 18 residues. CDR3 sequence (DNA): TGTGCCAGCAGTTACGTGGCTAGCGGGGGGTTGTACCAAGAGACCCAGTACTTC. This encodes CASSYVASGGLYQETQYF.

V is TRBV6-2 or TRBV6-3 and J is TRBJ2-4; D call uncertain. This CDR3 contains 18 residues. Germline-derived CDR1 and CDR2 are MNHEY and SVGEGT. Trimming took off 4 bases at V and 0 bases at J, with 19 bases between the two ends. CDR3 loop: CASSCLRTSRIAKNIQYF. The CDR3 nucleotides read TGTGCCAGCAGTTGCCTCCGCACCTCTCGCATAGCCAAAAACATTCAGTACTTC.

The chain is built from TRBV6-1 and TRBJ2-1; TRBD2 matches 10 bases. V dropped 4 bases and J dropped 7; count of bases not matched to a gene: 7. Germline CDR1 and CDR2: MNHNS and SASEGT. The CDR3 has 15 residues. As DNA, the CDR3 is TGTGCCAGCAGTGTCACTAGCGGGGCAGTTAATGAGCAGTTCTTC. Residues: CASSVTSGAVNEQFF.

This clonotype turned up a few times. The chain carries TRBV10-3 and TRBJ1-5; D is ambiguous. CDR1 and CDR2 from the germline V gene are ENHRY and SYGVKD. V lost 0 bases to trimming and J lost 3 bases, with 9 bases between them. The CDR3 consists of 15 residues. DNA of the CDR3: TGTGCCATCAGTGAGTCGATAATCCTCAATCAGCCCCAGCATTTT. Its protein product is CAISESIILNQPQHF.

The chain is built from TRBV29-1 and TRBJ2-7; tentative D call: TRBD2 (6 bases). Germline V lookup: CDR1 SQVTM, CDR2 ANQGSEA. The CDR3 spans 15 residues. Trimming removed 6 bases from V and 2 bases from J, with 20 bases in between. The CDR3 DNA reads as TGCAGCGTGGCTGGCTTGGCGGGGCTTCCCTACGAGCAGTACTTC. Protein: CSVAGLAGLPYEQYF.

The chain employs TRBV18 and TRBJ2-5; TRBD2 agrees at 9 bases. The assigned J gene may be wrong: the sequence end matches TRBJ2-7 better. CDR1 and CDR2 from the germline V gene are KGHSH and LQKENI. The CDR3 sequence is 14 residues long. The CDR3 bases are TGTGCCAGCTCACCCGGGACTAGCAGGCACGAGCAGTACTTC. Protein product: CASSPGTSRHEQYF.

This clonotype has a count of ten or more. The V call is TRBV7-2, the J call TRBJ2-1; 7 bases are a match to TRBD2. CDR3 length: 13 amino acids. Per the germline V gene, CDR1 is SGHTA and CDR2 is FQGNSA. The junction had 8 bases not matched to a gene; V was cut back by 5 bases and J by 10 bases. CDR3 in amino acids: CASSRGGYGEQFF. The CDR3 coding sequence is TGTGCCAGCAGCCGGGGAGGGTATGGGGAGCAGTTCTTC.

This clonotype occurred once. The chain carries TRBV11-2 and TRBJ2-3, with TRBD2 matching 8 bases. V trimming: 6 bases; J trimming: 3 bases; junction bases outside the gene matches: 14. Germline lookup yields CDR1 SGHAT and CDR2 FQNNGV. The CDR3 sequence is 17 residues long. The CDR3 protein is CASRFLVEREMTDTQYF. The CDR3 DNA reads as TGTGCCAGCAGGTTTCTCGTTGAGCGGGAGATGACAGATACGCAGTATTTT.